This T cell receptor (beta chain) was recovered during a study of T cells in Graves' hyperthyroidism and ophthalmopathy. V dropped 8 bases and J dropped 8 bases, with 15 bases sitting between them. This CDR3 has 12 residues. Germline CDR1 and CDR2: SNHLY and FYNNEI. Template material for amplifying TCR beta CDR3 regions consisted of RNA transcripts. RT-PCR in the first round (using the HTBI primer set) targeted the TCR CDR3. MiXCR, run by TCRdb on the multiplex PCR reads, gives a single entry per CDR3 protein. This sample yields over 250,000 distinct CDR3 sequences, of which about 20% are seen a single time; about 60% belongs to the top ten.

The sample taken for sequencing was blood. The TCR was taken from a man between 25 and 39 years old with Graves' ophthalmopathy. This chain joins TRBV2 and TRBJ1-2, with D perhaps TRBD1 (6 bases). The CDR3 protein is CASLTPGGGYTF. CDR3 in DNA: TGTGCCAGCTTAACACCGGGGGGCGGCTACACCTTC.